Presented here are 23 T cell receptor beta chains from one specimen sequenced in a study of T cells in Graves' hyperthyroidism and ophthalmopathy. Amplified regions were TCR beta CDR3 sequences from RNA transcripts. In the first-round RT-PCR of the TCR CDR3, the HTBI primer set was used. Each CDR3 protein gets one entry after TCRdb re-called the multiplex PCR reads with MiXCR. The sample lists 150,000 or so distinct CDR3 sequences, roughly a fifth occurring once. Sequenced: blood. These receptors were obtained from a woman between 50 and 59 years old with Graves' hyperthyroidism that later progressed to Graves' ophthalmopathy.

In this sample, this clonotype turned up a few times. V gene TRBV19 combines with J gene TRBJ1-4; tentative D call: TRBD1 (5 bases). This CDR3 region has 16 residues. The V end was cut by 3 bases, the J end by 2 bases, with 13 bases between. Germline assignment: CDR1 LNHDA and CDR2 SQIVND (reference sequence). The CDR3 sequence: CASSIGTVRTNEKLFF. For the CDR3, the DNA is TGTGCCAGTAGTATCGGGACCGTCAGGACTAATGAAAAACTGTTTTTT.

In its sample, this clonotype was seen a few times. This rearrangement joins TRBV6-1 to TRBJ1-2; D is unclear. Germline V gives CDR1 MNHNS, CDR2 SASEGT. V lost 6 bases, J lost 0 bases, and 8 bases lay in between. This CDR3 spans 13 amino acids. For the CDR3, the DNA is TGTGCCAGCAGACACCTATCTAACTATGGCTACACCTTC. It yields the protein CASRHLSNYGYTF.

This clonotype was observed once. CDR3 amino acids: CASSVGTLGYGYTF. CDR3 coding DNA: TGCGCCAGCAGCGTCGGGACATTAGGCTATGGCTACACCTTC. The chain links TRBV5-1 to TRBJ1-2; a possible D gene is TRBD1 (6 bases). The length of the CDR3 is 14 residues. V gave up 4 bases and J gave up 4 bases, with 14 bases separating them. Germline V gene lookup returns CDR1 SGHRS and CDR2 YFSETQ.

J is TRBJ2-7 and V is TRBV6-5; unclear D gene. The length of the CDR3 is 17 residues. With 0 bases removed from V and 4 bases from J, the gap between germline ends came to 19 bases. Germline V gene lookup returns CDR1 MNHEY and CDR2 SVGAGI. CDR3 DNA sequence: TGTGCCAGCAGTTACTCGAAGGCTCTACCCTTTACTTACGAGCAGTACTTC. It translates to CASSYSKALPFTYEQYF.

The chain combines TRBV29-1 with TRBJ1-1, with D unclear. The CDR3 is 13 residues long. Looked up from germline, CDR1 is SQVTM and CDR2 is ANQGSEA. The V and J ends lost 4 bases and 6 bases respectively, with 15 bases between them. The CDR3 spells CSVVWQFFAEAFF. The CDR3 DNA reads TGCAGCGTTGTTTGGCAGTTTTTCGCTGAAGCTTTCTTT.

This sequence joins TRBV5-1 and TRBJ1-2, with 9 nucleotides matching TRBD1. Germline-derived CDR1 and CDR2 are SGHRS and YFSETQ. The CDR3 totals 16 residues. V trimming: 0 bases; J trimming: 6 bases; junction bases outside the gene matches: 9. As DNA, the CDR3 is TGCGCCAGCAGCTTGGGAGGGACAGGGAATGCGGATGGCTACACCTTC. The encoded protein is CASSLGGTGNADGYTF.

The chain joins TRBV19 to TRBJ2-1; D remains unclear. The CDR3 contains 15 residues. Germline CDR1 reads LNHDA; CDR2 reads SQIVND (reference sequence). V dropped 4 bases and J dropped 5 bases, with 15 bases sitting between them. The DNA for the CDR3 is TGTGCCAGTAGTACCCCCCGGGCCGTCAACAATGAGCAGTTCTTC. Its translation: CASSTPRAVNNEQFF.

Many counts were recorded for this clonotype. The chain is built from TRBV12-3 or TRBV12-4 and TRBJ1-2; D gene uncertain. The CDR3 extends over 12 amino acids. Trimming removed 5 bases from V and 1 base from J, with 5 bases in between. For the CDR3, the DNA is TGTGCCAGCAGTGACAATAACTATGGCTACACCTTC. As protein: CASSDNNYGYTF.

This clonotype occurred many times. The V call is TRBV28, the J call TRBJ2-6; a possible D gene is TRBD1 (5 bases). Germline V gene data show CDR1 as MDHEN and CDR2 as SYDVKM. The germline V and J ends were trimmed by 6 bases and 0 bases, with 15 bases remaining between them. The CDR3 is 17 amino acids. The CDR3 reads CASSRAAGFSGANVLTF. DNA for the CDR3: TGTGCCAGCAGCCGCGCAGCAGGGTTCTCTGGGGCCAACGTCCTGACTTTC.

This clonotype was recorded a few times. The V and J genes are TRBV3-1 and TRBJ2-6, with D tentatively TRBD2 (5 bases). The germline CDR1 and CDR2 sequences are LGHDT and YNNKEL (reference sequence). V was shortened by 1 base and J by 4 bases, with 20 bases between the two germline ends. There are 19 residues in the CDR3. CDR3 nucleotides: TGTGCCAGCAGCCAAGTGAAAGGGAGTTTTACTTACGGGGCCAACGTCCTGACTTTC. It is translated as CASSQVKGSFTYGANVLTF.

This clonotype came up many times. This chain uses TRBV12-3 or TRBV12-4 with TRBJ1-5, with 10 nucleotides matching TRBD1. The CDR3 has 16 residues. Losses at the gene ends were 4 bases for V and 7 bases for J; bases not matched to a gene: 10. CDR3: CASSSRDRGSEQPQHF. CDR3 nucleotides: TGTGCCAGCAGTTCCCGGGACAGGGGTTCGGAACAGCCCCAGCATTTT.

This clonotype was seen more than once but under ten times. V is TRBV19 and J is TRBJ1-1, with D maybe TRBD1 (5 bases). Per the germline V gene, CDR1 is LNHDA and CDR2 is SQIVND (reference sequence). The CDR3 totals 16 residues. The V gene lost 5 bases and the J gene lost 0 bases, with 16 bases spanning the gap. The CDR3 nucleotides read TGTGCCAGTAGTGGAGGCGGACATACTATGAACACTGAAGCTTTCTTT. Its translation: CASSGGGHTMNTEAFF.

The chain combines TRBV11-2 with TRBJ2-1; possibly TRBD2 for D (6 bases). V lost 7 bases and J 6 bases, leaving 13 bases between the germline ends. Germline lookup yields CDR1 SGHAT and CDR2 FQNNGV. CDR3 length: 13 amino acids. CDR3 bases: TGTGCCAGCACCCAGGACTACCGCAATGAGCAGTTCTTC. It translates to CASTQDYRNEQFF.

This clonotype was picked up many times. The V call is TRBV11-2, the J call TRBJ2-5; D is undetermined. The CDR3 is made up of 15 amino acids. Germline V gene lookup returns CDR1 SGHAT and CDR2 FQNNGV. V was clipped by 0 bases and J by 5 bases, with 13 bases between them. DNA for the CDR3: TGTGCCAGCAGCTTAGATTCTGATAGGTGGGAGACCCAGTACTTC. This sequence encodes CASSLDSDRWETQYF.

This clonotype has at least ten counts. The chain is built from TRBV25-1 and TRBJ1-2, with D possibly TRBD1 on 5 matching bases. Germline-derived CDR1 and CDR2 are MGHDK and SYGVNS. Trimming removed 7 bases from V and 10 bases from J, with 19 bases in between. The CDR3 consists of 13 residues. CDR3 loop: CASMSGATTSYTF. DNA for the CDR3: TGTGCCAGCATGAGTGGGGCCACCACCTCCTACACCTTC.

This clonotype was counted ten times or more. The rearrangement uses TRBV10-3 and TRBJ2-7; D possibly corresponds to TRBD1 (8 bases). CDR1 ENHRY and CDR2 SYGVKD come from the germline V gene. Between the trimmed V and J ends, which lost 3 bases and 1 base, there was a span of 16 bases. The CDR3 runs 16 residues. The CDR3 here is CAISELGQGLSYEQYF. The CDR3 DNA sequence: TGTGCCATCAGTGAACTTGGACAGGGACTATCCTACGAGCAGTACTTC.

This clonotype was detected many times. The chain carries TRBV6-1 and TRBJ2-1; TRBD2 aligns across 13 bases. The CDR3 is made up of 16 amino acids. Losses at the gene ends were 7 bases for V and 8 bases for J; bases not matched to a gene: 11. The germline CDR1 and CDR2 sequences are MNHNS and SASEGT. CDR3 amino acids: CASIDPGLAGSYEQFF. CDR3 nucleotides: TGTGCCAGCATAGACCCGGGACTAGCGGGATCGTATGAGCAGTTCTTC.

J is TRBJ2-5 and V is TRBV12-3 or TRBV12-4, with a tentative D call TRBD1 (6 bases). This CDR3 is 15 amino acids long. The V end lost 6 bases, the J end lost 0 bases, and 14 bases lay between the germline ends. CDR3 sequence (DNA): TGTGCCAGCAGGCCTCAGGGGACAAACCAAGAGACCCAGTACTTC. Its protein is CASRPQGTNQETQYF.

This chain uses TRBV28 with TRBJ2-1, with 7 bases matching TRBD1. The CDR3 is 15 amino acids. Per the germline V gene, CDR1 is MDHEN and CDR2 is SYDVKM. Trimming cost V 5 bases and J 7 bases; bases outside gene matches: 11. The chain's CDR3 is CASSILRTGKNEQFF. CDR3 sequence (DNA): TGTGCCAGCAGTATCCTGCGGACAGGAAAAAATGAGCAGTTCTTC.

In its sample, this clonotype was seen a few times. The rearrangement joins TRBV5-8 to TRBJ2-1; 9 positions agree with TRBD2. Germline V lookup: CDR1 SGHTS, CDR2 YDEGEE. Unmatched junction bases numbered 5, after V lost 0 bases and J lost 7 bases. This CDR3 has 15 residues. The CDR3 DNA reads TGTGCCAGCAGCTTGGGAGTAGCGGGAGATAATGAGCAGTTCTTC. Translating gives CASSLGVAGDNEQFF.

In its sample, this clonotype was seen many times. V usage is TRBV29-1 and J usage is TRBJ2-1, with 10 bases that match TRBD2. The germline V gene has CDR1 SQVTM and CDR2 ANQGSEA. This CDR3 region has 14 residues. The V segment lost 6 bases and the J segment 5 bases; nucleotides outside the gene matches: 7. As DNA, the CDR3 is TGCAGCGTGGGCCCTAGCGGGAGCCACAATGAGCAGTTCTTC. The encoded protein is CSVGPSGSHNEQFF.

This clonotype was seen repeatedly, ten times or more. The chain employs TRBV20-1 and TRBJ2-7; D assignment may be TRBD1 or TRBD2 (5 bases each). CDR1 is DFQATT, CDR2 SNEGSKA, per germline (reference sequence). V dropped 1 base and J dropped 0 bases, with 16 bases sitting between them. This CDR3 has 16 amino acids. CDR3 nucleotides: TGCAGTGCTAGAGGATCCGGGACGTACTTCTCCTACGAGCAGTACTTC. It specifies CSARGSGTYFSYEQYF.

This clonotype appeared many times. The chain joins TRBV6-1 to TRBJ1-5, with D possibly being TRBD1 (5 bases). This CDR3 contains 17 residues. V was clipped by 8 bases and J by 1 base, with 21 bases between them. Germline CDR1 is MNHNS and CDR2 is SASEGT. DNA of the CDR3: TGTGCCAGCGGAAGATGGGGGTATAGGACGAGCAATCAGCCCCAGCATTTT. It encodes CASGRWGYRTSNQPQHF.